The 14 T cell receptor beta chains reported below all come from one sample, sequenced in a study of blood T cells in healthy people across ages. A second PCR, run for roughly 7 to 12 cycles, used a sample-barcoded 5' primer plus a J-beta primer mix. TCRdb re-called the 5' RACE reads through MiXCR, storing one row per CDR3 protein. The table lists roughly 730,000 distinct CDR3 sequences, 56% of them singletons. The sample comprised blood. These receptors were taken from a middle-aged man in good health.

This clonotype was seen more than once but under ten times. V gene TRBV14 combines with J gene TRBJ2-1, with D possibly being TRBD2 (6 bases). The length of the CDR3 is 16 residues. V lost 6 bases to trimming and J lost 3 bases, with 18 bases between them. Germline lookup yields CDR1 SGHDN and CDR2 FVKESK. CDR3 bases: TGTGCCAGCAGTACACCGGGACTCAGAAACTACAATGAGCAGTTCTTC. Translating it yields CASSTPGLRNYNEQFF.

This chain's CDR3 is CASSSTSESTDTQYF. The DNA for the CDR3 is TGTGCCAGCAGCTCCACTAGCGAAAGCACAGATACGCAGTATTTT. The V gene is TRBV9, the J gene TRBJ2-3, with TRBD2 matching 7 bases. Trimming cost V 4 bases and J 0 bases; bases outside gene matches: 5. The germline V gene encodes CDR1 SGDLS and CDR2 YYNGEE. This CDR3 comprises 15 residues.

Ten or more counts support this clonotype. The chain couples TRBV28 to TRBJ1-2, with 7 positions matching TRBD1. Germline loops: CDR1 MDHEN, CDR2 SYDVKM. J was trimmed by 3 bases and V by 6 bases; bases with no gene match: 7. This CDR3 has 14 residues. CDR3 in DNA: TGTGCCAGCAGGGATACAGGGGATGACTATGGCTACACCTTC. Translating it yields CASRDTGDDYGYTF.

The rearrangement joins TRBV2 to TRBJ2-7; the match to TRBD1 covers 11 bases. Germline CDR1 and CDR2: SNHLY and FYNNEI. V was pared by 7 bases and J by 7 bases, with 12 bases of the junction left unmatched. This CDR3 region has 15 residues. CDR3 in amino acids: CASTEGTGGRVEQYF. CDR3 sequence (DNA): TGTGCCAGCACAGAAGGGACAGGGGGAAGAGTGGAGCAGTACTTC.

The rearrangement joins TRBV5-1 to TRBJ1-1; 12 bases are shared with TRBD1. V trimming: 0 bases; J trimming: 9 bases; junction bases outside the gene matches: 6. CDR1 SGHRS and CDR2 YFSETQ come from the germline V gene. The CDR3 consists of 15 residues. CDR3 nucleotide sequence: TGCGCCAGCAGCTTGGCCGGGACAGGGGGCCGGAAAGCTTTCTTT. This translates into CASSLAGTGGRKAFF.

The chain uses TRBV14 and TRBJ1-4; weak D call: TRBD1 (5 bases). The CDR3 length is 15 residues. Germline V gives CDR1 SGHDN, CDR2 FVKESK. Trimming removed 3 bases from V and 6 bases from J, with 14 bases in between. The CDR3 spells CASSQTADQHEKLFF. Written as DNA, the CDR3 is TGTGCCAGCAGCCAGACAGCGGACCAACATGAAAAACTGTTTTTT. The entire variable domain, with the rest obtained from reference TRBV14 and TRBJ1-4, is as follows: EAGVTQFPSHSVIEKGQTVTLRCDPISGHDNLYWYRRVMGKEIKFLLHFVKESKQDESGMPNNRFLAERTGGTYSTLKVQPAELEDSGVYFCASSQTADQHEKLFFGSGTQLSVL.

This chain uses TRBV21-1 with TRBJ1-2; the D call in the table, TRBD1, was not verified against the DNA. TRBV21-1 has pseudogene status. The CDR3 extends over 18 amino acids. CDR3 sequence: CASSLPGQGDFSNYGYTF. In DNA form, the CDR3 reads TGTGCCAGCAGCTTACCGGGACAGGGGGATTTTTCAAACTATGGCTACACCTTC.

The chain is built from TRBV6-1 and TRBJ2-1; 10 nucleotides match TRBD2. J gave up 9 bases and V 5 bases, and 13 bases lay outside the gene matches. The length of the CDR3 is 16 residues. The V gene's germline CDR1 is MNHNS and CDR2 SASEGT. Here the CDR3 DNA reads TGTGCCAGCAGTCAAAGACTAGCGGGCCCCCCCGGTGAGCAGTTCTTC. Protein product: CASSQRLAGPPGEQFF.

The J gene is TRBJ2-5, the V gene TRBV10-3; D unresolved. The germline V gene has CDR1 ENHRY and CDR2 SYGVKD. This CDR3 region has 17 residues. Between the trimmed V and J ends, which lost 4 bases and 3 bases, there was a span of 21 bases. CDR3 DNA: TGTGCCATCAGTGGTGAAACCGGCCAGAAGAAGGAAGAGACCCAGTACTTC. Translating gives CAISGETGQKKEETQYF.

The V call is TRBV6-5, the J call TRBJ1-2; D is unclear. Germline V gene sequence: CDR1 MNHEY, CDR2 SVGAGI. With 5 bases removed from V and 0 bases from J, the gap between germline ends came to 13 bases. The CDR3 runs to 15 residues. The CDR3 DNA sequence: TGTGCCAGCAGTAAGACCCCTCAAGCTAACTATGGCTACACCTTC. Translating gives CASSKTPQANYGYTF.

The V and J genes are TRBV14 and TRBJ2-1; D is uncertain. CDR1 and CDR2 (germline): SGHDN, FVKESK. V was shortened by 0 bases and J by 10 bases, with 13 bases between the two germline ends. This CDR3 comprises 14 residues. DNA for the CDR3: TGTGCCAGCAGCCAAGATCTCCCACCTACCGAGCAGTTCTTC. Residues: CASSQDLPPTEQFF.

The chain uses TRBV20-1 and TRBJ2-7, with 10 bases that match TRBD2. J lost 9 bases, V lost 0 bases, and 11 bases had no gene match. The CDR3 sequence is 15 residues long. Germline CDR1 is DFQATT and CDR2 is SNEGSKA (reference sequence). The CDR3 DNA sequence: TGCAGTGCTAGAGATGAGGCTAGCGGGAGTCAGGGGCAGTACTTC. It codes for CSARDEASGSQGQYF.

This clonotype has a single count. The chain joins TRBV9 to TRBJ2-1; TRBD2 aligns across 7 bases. Germline V CDR1 and CDR2: SGDLS, YYNGEE. CDR3 length equals 15 residues. V shed 0 bases, J shed 7 bases, and the junction held 7 bases outside the gene matches. This CDR3 is CASSVGGRAGNEQFF. DNA of the CDR3: TGTGCCAGCAGCGTAGGAGGGAGGGCCGGGAATGAGCAGTTCTTC.

This clonotype was seen a handful of times. The J gene is TRBJ1-6, the V gene TRBV12-3 or TRBV12-4; no clear D gene. V lost 3 bases and J lost 5, with 11 bases in between. CDR3 size: 15 residues. As DNA, the CDR3 is TGTGCCAGCAGTTTTGAGGTCGCGCATAATTCACCCCTCCACTTT. Translating it yields CASSFEVAHNSPLHF.